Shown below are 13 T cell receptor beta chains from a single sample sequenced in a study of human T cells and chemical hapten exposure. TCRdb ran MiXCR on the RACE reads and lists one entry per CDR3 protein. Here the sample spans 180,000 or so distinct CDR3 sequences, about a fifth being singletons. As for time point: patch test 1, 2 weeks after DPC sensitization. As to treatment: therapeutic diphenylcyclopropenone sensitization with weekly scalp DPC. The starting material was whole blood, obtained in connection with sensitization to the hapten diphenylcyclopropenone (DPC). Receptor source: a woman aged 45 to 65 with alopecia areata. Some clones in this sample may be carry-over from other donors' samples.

CDR3 nucleotides: TGTGCCAGCAGCTTAGTACAGGGGAATGGCTACACCTTC. Its protein product is CASSLVQGNGYTF. This chain uses TRBV7-6 with TRBJ1-2; 7 bases match TRBD1. The CDR3 is 13 amino acids. CDR1 and CDR2 (germline): SGHVS, FNYEAQ. The trim removed 1 base at V and 6 bases at J, leaving 2 bases unmatched.

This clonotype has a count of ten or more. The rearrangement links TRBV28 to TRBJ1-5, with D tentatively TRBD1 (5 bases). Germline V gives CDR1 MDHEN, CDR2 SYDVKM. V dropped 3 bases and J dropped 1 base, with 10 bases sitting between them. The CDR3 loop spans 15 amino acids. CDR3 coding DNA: TGTGCCAGCAGTTTTCTGCAGGGAAGCAATCAGCCCCAGCATTTT. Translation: CASSFLQGSNQPQHF.

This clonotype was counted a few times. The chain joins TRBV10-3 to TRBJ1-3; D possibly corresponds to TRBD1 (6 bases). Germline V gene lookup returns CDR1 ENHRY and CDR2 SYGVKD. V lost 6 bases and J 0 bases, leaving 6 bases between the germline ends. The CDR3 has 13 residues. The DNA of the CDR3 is TGTGCCATCAGGGACAGCTCTGGAAACACCATATATTTT. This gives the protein CAIRDSSGNTIYF.

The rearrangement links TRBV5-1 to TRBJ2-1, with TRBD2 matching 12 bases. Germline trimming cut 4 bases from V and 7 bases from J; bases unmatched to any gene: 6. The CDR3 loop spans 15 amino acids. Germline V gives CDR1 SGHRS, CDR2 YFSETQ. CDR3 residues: CASSASGRAGNEQFF. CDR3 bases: TGCGCCAGCAGCGCTAGCGGGAGGGCCGGTAATGAGCAGTTCTTC.

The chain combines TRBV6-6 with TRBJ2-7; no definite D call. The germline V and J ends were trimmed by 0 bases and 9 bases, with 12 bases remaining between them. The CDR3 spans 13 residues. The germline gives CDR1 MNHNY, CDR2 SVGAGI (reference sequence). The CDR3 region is CASSYSPQPGQYF. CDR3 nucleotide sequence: TGTGCCAGCAGTTACTCGCCCCAGCCGGGGCAGTACTTC.

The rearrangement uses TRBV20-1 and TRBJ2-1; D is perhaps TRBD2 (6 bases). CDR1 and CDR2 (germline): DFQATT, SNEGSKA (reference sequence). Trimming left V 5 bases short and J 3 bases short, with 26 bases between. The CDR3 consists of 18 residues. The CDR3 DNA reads TGCAGTGCTGTTGGGCGGTTTGGGGGGACTCCCTTCTACAATGAGCAGTTCTTC. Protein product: CSAVGRFGGTPFYNEQFF.

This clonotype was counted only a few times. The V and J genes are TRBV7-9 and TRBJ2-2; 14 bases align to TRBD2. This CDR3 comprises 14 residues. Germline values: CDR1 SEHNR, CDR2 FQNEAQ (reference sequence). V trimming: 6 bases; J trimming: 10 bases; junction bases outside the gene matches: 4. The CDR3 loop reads CASRTSGRALELFF. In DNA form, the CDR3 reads TGTGCCAGCAGGACTAGCGGGAGGGCCCTGGAGCTGTTTTTT.

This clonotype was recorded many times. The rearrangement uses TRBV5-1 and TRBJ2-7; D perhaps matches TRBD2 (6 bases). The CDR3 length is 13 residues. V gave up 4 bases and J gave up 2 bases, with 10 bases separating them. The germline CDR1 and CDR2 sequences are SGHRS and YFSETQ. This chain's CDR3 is CASSPGLTYEQYF. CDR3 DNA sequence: TGCGCCAGCAGCCCGGGACTTACCTACGAGCAGTACTTC.

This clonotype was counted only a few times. The CDR3 loop reads CASSSDSMNTEAFF. CDR3 coding DNA: TGCGCCAGCAGTTCGGACAGCATGAACACTGAAGCTTTCTTT. This chain joins TRBV5-1 and TRBJ1-1; TRBD1 might be the D (6 bases). The CDR3 runs 14 residues. Germline-derived CDR1 and CDR2 are SGHRS and YFSETQ. Trimming left V 5 bases short and J 0 bases short, with 11 bases between.

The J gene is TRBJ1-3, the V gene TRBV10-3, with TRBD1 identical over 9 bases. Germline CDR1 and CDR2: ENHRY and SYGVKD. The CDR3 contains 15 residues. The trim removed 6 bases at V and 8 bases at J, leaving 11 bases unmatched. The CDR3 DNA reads TGTGCCATCAGGATGATCGGGACAGGGCGCGACACCATATATTTT. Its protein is CAIRMIGTGRDTIYF.

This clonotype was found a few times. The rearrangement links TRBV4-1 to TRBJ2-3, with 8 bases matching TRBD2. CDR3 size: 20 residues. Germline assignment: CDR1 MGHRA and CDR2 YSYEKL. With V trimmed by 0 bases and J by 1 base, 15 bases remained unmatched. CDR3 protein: CASSQDLVPLFGRGTDTQYF. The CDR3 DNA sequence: TGCGCCAGCAGCCAAGATTTGGTCCCCCTCTTCGGGAGGGGCACAGATACGCAGTATTTT.

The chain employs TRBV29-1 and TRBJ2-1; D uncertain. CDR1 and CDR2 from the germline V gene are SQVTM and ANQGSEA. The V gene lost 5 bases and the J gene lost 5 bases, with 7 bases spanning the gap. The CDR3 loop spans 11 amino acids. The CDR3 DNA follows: TGCAGCGTTATTTTAGACAATGAGCAGTTCTTC. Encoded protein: CSVILDNEQFF.

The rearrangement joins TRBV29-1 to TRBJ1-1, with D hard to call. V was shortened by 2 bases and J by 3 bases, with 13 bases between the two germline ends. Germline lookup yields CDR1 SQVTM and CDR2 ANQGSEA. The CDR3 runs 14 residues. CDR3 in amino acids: CSVERSAKYTEAFF. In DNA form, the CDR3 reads TGCAGCGTTGAAAGGTCGGCGAAATACACTGAAGCTTTCTTT.